This TCR beta chain was sequenced during a study of blood T cell repertoires in COVID-19. Across the study: COVID-19 samples collected from the United States, Italy and Spain covered acute and convalescent phases.

Germline V gene lookup returns CDR1 LNHDA and CDR2 SQIVND (reference sequence). Trimming took 3 bases from V and 0 from J, leaving 9 bases between them. The CDR3 covers 15 residues. Under the authors' procedure: From reference gene primer amplification, estimates of nucleated cell counts were derived. TCRdb's copy holds only in-frame clones and misses some; the assay was immunoSEQ multiplex PCR. Clone size and the V and J calls come from that table; the DNA yielded D and trimming. This repertoire shows some 110,000 clones, 82% found once; its top ten account for about 4.8%. This clone was seen a few times.

This receptor was taken from a man aged 55 to 70 with acute or convalescent COVID-19. The chain couples TRBV19 to TRBJ2-1; D uncertain. Sequenced input: peripheral blood. The CDR3 sequence is CASSMAARSYNEQFF. The CDR3 DNA is TGTGCCAGTAGTATGGCGGCCCGCTCCTACAATGAGCAGTTCTTC.